The 23 T cell receptor beta chains given below trace back to one sample, sequenced in a study of PD-1 blockade in classical Hodgkin lymphoma. All the patients suffered relapse after autologous stem cell transplantation, and brentuximab vedotin exposure differed. The data were produced by immunoSEQ multiplex PCR, yet TCRdb's version contains in-frame clones alone and is incomplete. The sample consists of 100,000 or so clones, around 89% of them appearing once. Here the sequenced sample was peripheral blood mononuclear cells (PBMCs), taken before the second cycle of nivolumab. The receptors derive from a human donor with classical Hodgkin lymphoma.

The CDR3 DNA sequence: TGTGCCAGCTCACCAACCGGGACAGGGCTTATGCGCGAGCAGTTCTTC. Its translation: CASSPTGTGLMREQFF. The chain carries TRBV18 and TRBJ2-1; TRBD1 matches at 9 bases. This CDR3 is built from 16 residues. Trimming at V came to 2 bases and at J to 10 bases, leaving 12 bases not matched to a gene. Germline values: CDR1 KGHSH, CDR2 LQKENI.

This chain uses TRBV10-2 with TRBJ2-5; 9 bases are a match to TRBD1. With V trimmed by 5 bases and J by 5 bases, 6 bases remained unmatched. This CDR3 spans 14 amino acids. The germline V gene has CDR1 WSHSY and CDR2 SAAADI. The CDR3 DNA follows: TGCGCCAGCAGTCACAGGGGGCGAAAGGAGACCCAGTACTTC. Translated, it gives CASSHRGRKETQYF.

The chain combines TRBV5-4 with TRBJ1-3; D unclear. Trimming shortened V by 0 bases and J by 0 bases, and 1 base separated the two germline ends. This CDR3 contains 13 residues. Germline assignment: CDR1 SGHNT and CDR2 YYREEE (reference sequence). As DNA, the CDR3 is TGTGCCAGCAGCTTGGGCTCTGGAAACACCATATATTTT. Its translation: CASSLGSGNTIYF.

The gene calls are TRBV5-1 and TRBJ1-2; possible D gene TRBD1, 5 bases. V lost 0 bases to trimming and J lost 7 bases, with 16 bases between them. The CDR3 consists of 15 residues. The germline gives CDR1 SGHRS, CDR2 YFSETQ. CDR3 in amino acids: CASSLDGTRGGGYTF. The CDR3 DNA reads TGCGCCAGCAGCTTGGATGGGACCCGTGGAGGTGGCTACACCTTC.

The gene calls are TRBV18 and TRBJ2-7, with D unresolved. The CDR3 contains 12 residues. Germline V CDR1 and CDR2: KGHSH, LQKENI. Deletions cut 2 bases from V and 6 bases from J, with 8 bases between. This CDR3 reads CASSPAKGEQYF. DNA of the CDR3: TGTGCCAGCTCACCAGCAAAGGGCGAGCAGTACTTC. Filled out from reference TRBV18 and TRBJ2-7, the complete variable domain reads NAGVMQNPRHLVRRRGQEARLRCSPMKGHSHVYWYRQLPEEGLKFMVYLQKENIIDESGMPKERFSAEFPKEGPSILRIQQVVRGDSAAYFCASSPAKGEQYFGPGTRLTVT.

This sequence joins TRBV30 and TRBJ2-1; 8 nucleotides line up with TRBD2. This CDR3 is 17 amino acids long. Per the germline V gene, CDR1 is GTSNPN and CDR2 is SVGIG (reference sequence). The V and J ends lost 2 bases and 4 bases, in that order; junction bases with no gene match: 13. In nucleotides, the CDR3 is TGTGCCTGGAGTCAGACGGTAGTACTAGCGGATTACAATGAGCAGTTCTTC. As protein: CAWSQTVVLADYNEQFF.

This chain uses TRBV7-9 with TRBJ1-4; 8 nucleotides match TRBD1. The CDR3 length is 16 residues. After removal of 5 bases from V and 8 bases from J, the junction contained 13 bases not matched to a gene. Germline-derived CDR1 and CDR2 are SEHNR and FQNEAQ (reference sequence). The chain's CDR3 is CASSATIGTGREKLFF. The DNA of the CDR3 is TGTGCCAGCAGCGCGACCATCGGGACAGGAAGAGAAAAACTGTTTTTT.

The V gene is TRBV4-3, the J gene TRBJ1-3, with D possibly being TRBD1 (5 bases). CDR3 length equals 17 residues. Germline CDR1 LGHNA, CDR2 YSLEER. The V and J ends lost 0 bases and 4 bases respectively, with 16 bases between them. The CDR3 bases are TGCGCCAGCAGCCAAGATGACCGATTGGGGGGGGGAAACACCATATATTTT. Amino acid sequence: CASSQDDRLGGGNTIYF.

This chain links TRBV13 with TRBJ2-5; 7 bases fit TRBD2. J was trimmed by 5 bases and V by 3 bases; bases with no gene match: 15. CDR1 and CDR2 (germline): PRHDT, FYEKMQ (reference sequence). This CDR3 comprises 17 residues. The chain's CDR3 is CASSFRAGTSDDETQYF. The CDR3 bases are TGTGCCAGCAGCTTCCGAGCGGGGACGAGCGACGACGAGACCCAGTACTTC.

The rearrangement uses TRBV6-5 and TRBJ1-4, with D tentatively TRBD1 (5 bases). CDR1 is MNHEY, CDR2 SVGAGI, per germline. The length of the CDR3 is 14 residues. V was trimmed by 2 bases and J by 8 bases, leaving 12 bases between them. CDR3 nucleotides: TGTGCCAGCAGTTACGGGACGGCAGAAGAAAAACTGTTTTTT. This codes for CASSYGTAEEKLFF.

J is TRBJ2-3 and V is TRBV9; D is possibly TRBD2 (6 bases). This CDR3 contains 18 residues. V shed 0 bases and J shed 4 bases, with 21 bases lying between them. The V gene's germline CDR1 is SGDLS and CDR2 YYNGEE. In DNA form, the CDR3 reads TGTGCCAGCAGCGTAGATGGAGGGGCCGGGGGTTTTGCAGATACGCAGTATTTT. This gives the protein CASSVDGGAGGFADTQYF.

The chain joins TRBV2 to TRBJ1-1, with D unresolved. The V gene lost 6 bases and the J gene lost 3 bases, with 5 bases spanning the gap. This CDR3 is built from 11 residues. In germline, CDR1 is SNHLY, CDR2 FYNNEI. CDR3: CASRTYTEAFF. Written as DNA, the CDR3 is TGTGCCAGCAGGACCTACACTGAAGCTTTCTTT.

This chain joins TRBV27 and TRBJ1-2, with D perhaps matching TRBD1 (5 bases). V lost 8 bases to trimming and J lost 5 bases, with 9 bases between them. The CDR3 sequence is 11 residues long. Looked up from germline, CDR1 is MNHEY and CDR2 is SMNVEV (reference sequence). The CDR3 loop reads CASGGFYGYTF. In DNA form, the CDR3 reads TGTGCCAGCGGGGGTTTTTATGGCTACACCTTC.

The chain links TRBV5-1 to TRBJ1-2; the D gene is possibly TRBD1 (5 bases). Trimming stripped 0 bases from V and 4 bases from J, with 19 bases between. CDR1 is SGHRS and CDR2 is YFSETQ in the germline V gene. The CDR3 is 17 amino acids. The CDR3 DNA follows: TGCGCCAGCAGCTTGGCCCGACAAAGGGGTATAGGCTATGGCTACACCTTC. It yields the protein CASSLARQRGIGYGYTF. Combining the CDR3 with reference TRBV5-1 and TRBJ1-2 gives the whole variable domain KAGVTQTPRYLIKTRGQQVTLSCSPISGHRSVSWYQQTPGQGLQFLFEYFSETQRNKGNFPGRFSGRQFSNSRSEMNVSTLELGDSALYLCASSLARQRGIGYGYTFGSGTRLTVV.

The chain recombines TRBV19 with TRBJ2-7; D may be TRBD1 (5 bases). Trimming left V 4 bases short and J 3 bases short, with 13 bases between. CDR1 and CDR2 (germline): LNHDA, SQIVND (reference sequence). The CDR3 is made up of 14 amino acids. The CDR3 loop reads CASSKSGIDYEQYF. CDR3 DNA: TGTGCCAGTAGTAAGTCAGGGATAGACTACGAGCAGTACTTC.

The chain employs TRBV5-1 and TRBJ1-5, with D perhaps matching TRBD1 (5 bases). Between the trimmed V and J ends, which lost 0 bases and 2 bases, there was a span of 12 bases. Germline CDR1 SGHRS, CDR2 YFSETQ. This CDR3 spans 16 amino acids. CDR3 amino acids: CASSLVGGVGNQPQHF. The CDR3 DNA reads as TGCGCCAGCAGCTTGGTTGGGGGGGTCGGCAATCAGCCCCAGCATTTT. The full variable domain, completed using reference TRBV5-1 and TRBJ1-5, is KAGVTQTPRYLIKTRGQQVTLSCSPISGHRSVSWYQQTPGQGLQFLFEYFSETQRNKGNFPGRFSGRQFSNSRSEMNVSTLELGDSALYLCASSLVGGVGNQPQHFGDGTRLSIL.

The rearrangement links TRBV4-3 to TRBJ2-3; 9 bases fit TRBD2. In germline, CDR1 is LGHNA, CDR2 YSLEER. J was trimmed by 2 bases and V by 0 bases; bases with no gene match: 12. The CDR3 totals 19 residues. CDR3 sequence (DNA): TGCGCCAGCAGCCAAGATCTCGCGGGGGGGTCCCTATCCACAGATACGCAGTATTTT. It specifies CASSQDLAGGSLSTDTQYF.

This CDR3 is CASSFMGNEQFF. Here the CDR3 DNA reads TGTGCCAGCAGTTTCATGGGCAATGAGCAGTTCTTC. The rearrangement uses TRBV28 and TRBJ2-1, with D uncertain. The CDR3 is 12 residues long. Germline V CDR1 and CDR2: MDHEN, SYDVKM. V was trimmed by 3 bases and J by 6 bases, leaving 6 bases between them. Full variable domain (missing parts from reference TRBV28 and TRBJ2-1): DVKVTQSSRYLVKRTGEKVFLECVQDMDHENMFWYRQDPGLGLRLIYFSYDVKMKEKGDIPEGYSVSREKKERFSLILESASTNQTSMYLCASSFMGNEQFFGPGTRLTVL.

The rearrangement links TRBV2 to TRBJ2-2; possibly TRBD1 or TRBD2 for D (5 bases each). Germline V gene data show CDR1 as SNHLY and CDR2 as FYNNEI. Trimming removed 8 bases at V and 4 bases at J, with 17 bases between. CDR3 length equals 15 residues. The chain's CDR3 is CASGSRERVTGELFF. The CDR3 bases are TGTGCCAGCGGAAGCAGGGAGAGGGTCACCGGGGAGCTGTTTTTT.

The table lists this clone with a count of one. The chain joins TRBV5-1 to TRBJ2-1, with D perhaps matching TRBD1 or TRBD2 (5 bases each). This CDR3 has 17 amino acids. V lost 4 bases to trimming and J lost 0 bases, with 17 bases between them. Germline V gives CDR1 SGHRS, CDR2 YFSETQ. The CDR3 coding sequence is TGCGCCAGCAGCCCCCCGGTACGGGGACCCTCCTACAATGAGCAGTTCTTC. Translating gives CASSPPVRGPSYNEQFF.

The chain is built from TRBV29-1 and TRBJ1-4; D possibly corresponds to TRBD1 (5 bases). This CDR3 is 13 amino acids long. V was trimmed by 6 bases and J by 8 bases, leaving 16 bases between them. The germline gives CDR1 SQVTM, CDR2 ANQGSEA. The CDR3 reads CSVTRVDGEKLFF. CDR3 DNA sequence: TGCAGCGTAACCAGGGTGGATGGGGAAAAACTGTTTTTT.

The chain carries TRBV7-9 and TRBJ2-5; maybe TRBD1 (8 bases). Germline CDR1 is SEHNR and CDR2 is FQNEAQ (reference sequence). The V end was cut by 5 bases, the J end by 3 bases, with 16 bases between. CDR3 length equals 15 residues. The CDR3 sequence: CASSGGQGGKETQYF. CDR3 nucleotide sequence: TGTGCCAGCAGCGGAGGACAGGGAGGGAAAGAGACCCAGTACTTC.

The chain uses TRBV21-1 and TRBJ1-2; the table's D call of TRBD1 was not tested on the DNA. TRBV21-1 is noted as a pseudogene. The CDR3 consists of 12 residues. CDR3 sequence (DNA): TGTGCCAGCAGCAATCTTGACAGGGGCTACACCTTC. It codes for CASSNLDRGYTF.